The T cell receptor beta chain under discussion was sequenced for a study of blood T cell repertoires in COVID-19. The overall study: The study drew acute and convalescent COVID-19 samples from the United States, Italy and Spain. PBMCs, B-cell-depleted T cells, or T cells provided the cDNA or gDNA that made up the material.

With V trimmed by 8 bases and J by 9 bases, 17 bases remained unmatched. CDR3 length: 15 amino acids. Germline CDR1 MNHEY, CDR2 SVGAGI. Clones were sequenced by immunoSEQ multiplex PCR, and TCRdb holds only the in-frame ones, with some missing. This table holds about 260,000 clones, around 92% found once. The chain employs TRBV6-5 and TRBJ2-5; TRBD2 matches at 8 bases. This TCR came from a person aged 18 to 35 with COVID-19, enrolled during active disease. What was sequenced was peripheral blood. The CDR3 bases are TGTGCCAGCGATCCGACGGGGGGGGATTTTAAGGCCCAGTACTTC. It encodes CASDPTGGDFKAQYF.